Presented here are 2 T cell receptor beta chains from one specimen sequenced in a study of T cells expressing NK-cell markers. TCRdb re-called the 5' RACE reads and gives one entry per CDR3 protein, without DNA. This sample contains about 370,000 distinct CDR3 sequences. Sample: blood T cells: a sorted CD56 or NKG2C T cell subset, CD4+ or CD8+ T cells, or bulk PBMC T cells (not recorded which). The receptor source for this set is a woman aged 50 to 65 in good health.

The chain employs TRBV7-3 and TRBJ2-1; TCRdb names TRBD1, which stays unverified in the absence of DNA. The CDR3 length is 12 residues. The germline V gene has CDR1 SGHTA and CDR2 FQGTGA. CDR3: CASSNFPGEQFF.

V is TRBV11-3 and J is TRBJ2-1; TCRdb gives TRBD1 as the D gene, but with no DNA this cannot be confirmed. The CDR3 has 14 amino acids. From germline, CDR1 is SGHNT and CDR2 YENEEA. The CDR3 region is CASSLVWGGGEQFF.